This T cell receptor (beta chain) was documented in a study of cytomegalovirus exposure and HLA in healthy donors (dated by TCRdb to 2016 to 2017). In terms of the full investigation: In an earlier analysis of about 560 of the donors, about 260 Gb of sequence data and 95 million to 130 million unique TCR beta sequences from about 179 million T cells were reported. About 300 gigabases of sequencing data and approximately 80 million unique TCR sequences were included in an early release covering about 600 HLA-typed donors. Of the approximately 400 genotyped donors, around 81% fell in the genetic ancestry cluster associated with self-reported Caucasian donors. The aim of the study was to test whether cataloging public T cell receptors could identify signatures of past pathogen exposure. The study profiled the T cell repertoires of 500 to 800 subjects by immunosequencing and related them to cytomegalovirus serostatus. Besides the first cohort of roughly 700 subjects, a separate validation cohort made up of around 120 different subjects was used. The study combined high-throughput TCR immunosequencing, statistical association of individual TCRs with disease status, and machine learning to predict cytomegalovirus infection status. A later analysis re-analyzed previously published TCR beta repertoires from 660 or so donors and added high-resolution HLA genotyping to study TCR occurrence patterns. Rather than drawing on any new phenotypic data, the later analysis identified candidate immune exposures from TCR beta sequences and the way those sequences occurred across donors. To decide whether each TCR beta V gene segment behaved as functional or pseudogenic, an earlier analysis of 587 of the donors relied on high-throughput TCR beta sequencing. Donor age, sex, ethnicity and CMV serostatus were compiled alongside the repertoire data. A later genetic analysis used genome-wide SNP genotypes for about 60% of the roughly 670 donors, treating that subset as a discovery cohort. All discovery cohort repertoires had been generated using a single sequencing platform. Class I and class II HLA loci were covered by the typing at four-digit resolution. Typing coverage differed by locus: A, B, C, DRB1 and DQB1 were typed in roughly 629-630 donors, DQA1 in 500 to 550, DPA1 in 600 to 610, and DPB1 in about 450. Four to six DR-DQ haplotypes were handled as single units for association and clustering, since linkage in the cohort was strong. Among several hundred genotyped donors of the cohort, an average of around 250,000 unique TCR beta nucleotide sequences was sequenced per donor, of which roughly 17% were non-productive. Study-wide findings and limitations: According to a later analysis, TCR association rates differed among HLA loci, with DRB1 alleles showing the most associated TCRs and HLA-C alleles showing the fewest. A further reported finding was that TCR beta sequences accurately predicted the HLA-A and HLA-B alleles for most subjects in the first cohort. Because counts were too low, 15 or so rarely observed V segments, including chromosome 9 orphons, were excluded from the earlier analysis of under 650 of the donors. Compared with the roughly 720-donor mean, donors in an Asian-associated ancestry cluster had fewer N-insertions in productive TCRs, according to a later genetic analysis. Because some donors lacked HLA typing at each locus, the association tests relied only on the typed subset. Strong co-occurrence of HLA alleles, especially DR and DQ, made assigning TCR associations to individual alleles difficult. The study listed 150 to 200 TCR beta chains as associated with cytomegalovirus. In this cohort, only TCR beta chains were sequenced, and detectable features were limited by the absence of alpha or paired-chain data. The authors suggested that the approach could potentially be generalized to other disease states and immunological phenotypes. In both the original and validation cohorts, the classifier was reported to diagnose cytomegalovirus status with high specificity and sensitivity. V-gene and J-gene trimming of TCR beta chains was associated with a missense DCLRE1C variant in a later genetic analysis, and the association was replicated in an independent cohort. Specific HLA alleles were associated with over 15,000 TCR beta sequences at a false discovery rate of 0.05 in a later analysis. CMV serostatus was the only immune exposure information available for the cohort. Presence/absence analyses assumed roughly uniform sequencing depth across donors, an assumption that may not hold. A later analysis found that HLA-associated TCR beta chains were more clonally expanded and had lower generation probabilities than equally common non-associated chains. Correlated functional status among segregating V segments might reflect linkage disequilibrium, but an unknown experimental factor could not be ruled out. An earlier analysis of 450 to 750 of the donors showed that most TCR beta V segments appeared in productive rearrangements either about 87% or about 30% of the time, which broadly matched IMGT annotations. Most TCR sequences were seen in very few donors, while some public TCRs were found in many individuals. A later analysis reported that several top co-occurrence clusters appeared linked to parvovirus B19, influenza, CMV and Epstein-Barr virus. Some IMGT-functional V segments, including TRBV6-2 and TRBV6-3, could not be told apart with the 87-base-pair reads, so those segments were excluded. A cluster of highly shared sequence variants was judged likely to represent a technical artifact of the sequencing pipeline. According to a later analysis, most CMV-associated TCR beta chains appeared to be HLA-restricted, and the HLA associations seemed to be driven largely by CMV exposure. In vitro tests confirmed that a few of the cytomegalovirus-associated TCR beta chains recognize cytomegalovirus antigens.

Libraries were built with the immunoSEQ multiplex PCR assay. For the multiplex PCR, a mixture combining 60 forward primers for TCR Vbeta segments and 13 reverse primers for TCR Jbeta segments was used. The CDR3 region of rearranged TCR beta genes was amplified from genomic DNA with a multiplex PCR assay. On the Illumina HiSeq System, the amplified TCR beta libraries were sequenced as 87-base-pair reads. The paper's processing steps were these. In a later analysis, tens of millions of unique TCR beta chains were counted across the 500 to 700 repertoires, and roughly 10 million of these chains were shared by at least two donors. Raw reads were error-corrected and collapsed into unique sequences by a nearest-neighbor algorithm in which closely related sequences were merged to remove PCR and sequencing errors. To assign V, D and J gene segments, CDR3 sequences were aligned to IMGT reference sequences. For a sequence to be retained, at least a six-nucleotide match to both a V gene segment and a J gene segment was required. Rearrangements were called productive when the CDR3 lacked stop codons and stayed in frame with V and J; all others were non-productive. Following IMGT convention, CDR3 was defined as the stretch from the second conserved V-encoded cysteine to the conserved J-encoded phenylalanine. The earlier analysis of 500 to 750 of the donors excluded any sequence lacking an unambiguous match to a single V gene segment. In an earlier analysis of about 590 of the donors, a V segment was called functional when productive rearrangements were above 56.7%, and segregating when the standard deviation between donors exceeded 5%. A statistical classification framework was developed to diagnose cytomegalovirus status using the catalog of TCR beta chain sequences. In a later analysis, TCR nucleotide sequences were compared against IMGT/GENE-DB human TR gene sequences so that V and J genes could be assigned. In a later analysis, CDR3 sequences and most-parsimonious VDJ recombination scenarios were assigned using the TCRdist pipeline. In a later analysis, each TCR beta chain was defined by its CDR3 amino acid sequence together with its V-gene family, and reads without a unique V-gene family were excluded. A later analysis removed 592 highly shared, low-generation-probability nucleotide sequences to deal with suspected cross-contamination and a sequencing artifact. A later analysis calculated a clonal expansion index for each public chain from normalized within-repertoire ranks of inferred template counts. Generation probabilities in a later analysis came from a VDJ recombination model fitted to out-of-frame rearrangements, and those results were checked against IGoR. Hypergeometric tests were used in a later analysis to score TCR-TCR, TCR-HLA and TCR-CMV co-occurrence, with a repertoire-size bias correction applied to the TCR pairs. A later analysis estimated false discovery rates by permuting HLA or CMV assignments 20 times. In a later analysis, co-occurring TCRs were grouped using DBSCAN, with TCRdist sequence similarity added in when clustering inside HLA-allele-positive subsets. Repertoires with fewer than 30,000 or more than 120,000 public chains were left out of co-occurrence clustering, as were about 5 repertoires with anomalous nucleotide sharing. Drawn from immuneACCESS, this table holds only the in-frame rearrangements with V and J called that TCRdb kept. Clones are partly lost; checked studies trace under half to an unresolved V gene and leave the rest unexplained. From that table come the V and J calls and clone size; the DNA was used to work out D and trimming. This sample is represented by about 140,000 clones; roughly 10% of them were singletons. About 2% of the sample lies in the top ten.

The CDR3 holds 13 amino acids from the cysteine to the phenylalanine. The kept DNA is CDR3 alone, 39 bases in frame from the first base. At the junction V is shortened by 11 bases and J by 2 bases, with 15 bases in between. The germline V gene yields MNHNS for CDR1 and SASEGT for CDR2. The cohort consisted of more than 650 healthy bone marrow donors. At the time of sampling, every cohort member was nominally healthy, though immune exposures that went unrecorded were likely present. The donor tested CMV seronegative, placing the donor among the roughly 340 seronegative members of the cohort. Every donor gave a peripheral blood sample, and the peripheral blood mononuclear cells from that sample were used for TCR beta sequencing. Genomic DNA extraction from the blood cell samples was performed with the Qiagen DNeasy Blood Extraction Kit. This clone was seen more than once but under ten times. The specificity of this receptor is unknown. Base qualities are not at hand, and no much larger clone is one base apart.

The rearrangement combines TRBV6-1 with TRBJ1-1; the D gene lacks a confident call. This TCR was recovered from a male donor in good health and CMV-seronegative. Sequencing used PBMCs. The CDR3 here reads CASSRTLNTEAFF. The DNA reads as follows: TGTGCCTCCTCCCGTACCCTAAACACTGAAGCTTTCTTT.